This T cell receptor (beta chain) was identified during a study of blood T cell repertoires in COVID-19. Study at large: Specimens from acute and convalescent COVID-19 originated in the United States, Italy and Spain. PBMCs, B-cell-depleted T cells, or T cells provided the cDNA or gDNA that made up the material.

The CDR3 runs to 15 residues. Germline CDR1 reads SNHLY; CDR2 reads FYNNEI. V shed 6 bases and J shed 4 bases, with 15 bases lying between them. Repertoires were generated with immunoSEQ multiplex PCR, while TCRdb's copy carries only in-frame clones and drops some. The sample comprises fewer than 250,000 clones, 70% to 90% of which are singletons, and around 1.1% rests with the top ten. The clonotype was recovered from a man aged 25-40 years with acute or convalescent COVID-19. J is TRBJ2-2 and V is TRBV2; possibly TRBD1 for D (8 bases). Specimen: peripheral blood. The CDR3 DNA sequence: TGTGCCAGCAGAACAGGGGGGGGTCGCACCGGGGAGCTGTTTTTT. It codes for CASRTGGGRTGELFF.